The T cell receptor beta chain described here comes from a study of T cell repertoires in cytomegalovirus infection. Study summary: Public TCR beta signatures marked donors with CMV infection and the matching HLA. Whole-study results and caveats: The response measured ex vivo was dominated by TCR beta clonotypes (HLA-C-restricted and CMV-specific). Cumulated frequencies of public TCR beta families served to identify carriers of CMV plus the relevant HLA.

With respect to this clonotype: What it recognizes is unknown.

TCRdb re-derived calls from the reads in MiXCR, one entry per CDR3 protein. The sample consists of around 120,000 distinct CDR3 sequences, roughly 25% of them appearing once. Germline V gene data show CDR1 as SEHNR and CDR2 as FQNEAQ (reference sequence). This CDR3 spans 16 amino acids. The ends were cut back, 5 bases at V and 2 bases at J, with 18 bases in the middle. The chain couples TRBV7-9 to TRBJ1-1, with D unresolved. The specimen sequenced was PBMCs, sequenced either directly or after in vitro stimulation (not recorded which). The receptor was isolated from a human donor in good health (CMV status not recorded). Some clones in this sample may be carry-over from other donors' samples. DNA for the CDR3: TGTGCCAGCAGCCCGACAAATCCATTCATTAACACTGAAGCTTTCTTT. It codes for CASSPTNPFINTEAFF.